This note documents a single T cell receptor beta chain sequence. No antigen is known for it. The data belong to a study of CD8 T cell repertoires and HIV-1 epitope variants. Study in general: Each of Twenty-five Gag and Nef epitope peptides stimulated a separate culture.

Points from the study as a whole: About five clonotypes recognized Nef KF9, one HW9, none TAALDMSHF.

The V and J ends lost 7 bases and 6 bases, in that order; junction bases with no gene match: 10. Germline assignment: CDR1 MNHEY and CDR2 SMNVEV (reference sequence). CDR3 length equals 14 residues. Clones were sequenced by immunoSEQ multiplex PCR, and TCRdb holds only the in-frame ones, with some missing. Among 6,000 to 8,000 clones listed, about 62% were seen once. The clonotype was recovered from a male donor with HIV. Sample: cultured CD8+ T cells derived from PBMCs. This sequence joins TRBV27 and TRBJ2-7; 9 positions agree with TRBD1. CDR3 in amino acids: CASTLSGTGTEQYF. The CDR3, as DNA: TGTGCCAGCACATTATCCGGGACAGGGACCGAGCAGTACTTC.